This TCR beta chain was sequenced during a study of OX40 agonist ivuxolimab in advanced cancers. Across the whole study: Given to patients was ivuxolimab, an agonistic anti-OX40 (CD134) antibody. Three dose-escalation patients had partial responses: one with hepatocellular carcinoma and two with cutaneous melanoma.

Sequenced by immunoSEQ multiplex PCR; TCRdb stores in-frame clones only, minus some. The data hold 30,000 to 40,000 clones, with 70% to 85% observed a single time. The study sampled blood at baseline, cycle 4 day 1, and cycle 7 day 1. Study results and limitations: Low normalized clonal expansion also occurred in some nonresponding patients.

Note on this clone: Its antigen is undetermined.

The CDR3 consists of 15 residues. Trimming took off 4 bases at V and 1 base at J, with 13 bases between the two ends. The germline CDR1 and CDR2 sequences are MGHRA and YSYEKL. This TCR was sampled from an adult with an advanced solid tumor such as melanoma, head and neck, liver or kidney cancer. The specimen comprised CD4+ or CD8+ T cells sorted from blood, sampled in a trial of the OX40 agonist ivuxolimab. This chain joins TRBV4-1 and TRBJ1-1; D remains unclear. CDR3 coding DNA: TGCGCCAGCAGCCTTAGCACCCTCCCGAACACTGAAGCTTTCTTT. It encodes CASSLSTLPNTEAFF.